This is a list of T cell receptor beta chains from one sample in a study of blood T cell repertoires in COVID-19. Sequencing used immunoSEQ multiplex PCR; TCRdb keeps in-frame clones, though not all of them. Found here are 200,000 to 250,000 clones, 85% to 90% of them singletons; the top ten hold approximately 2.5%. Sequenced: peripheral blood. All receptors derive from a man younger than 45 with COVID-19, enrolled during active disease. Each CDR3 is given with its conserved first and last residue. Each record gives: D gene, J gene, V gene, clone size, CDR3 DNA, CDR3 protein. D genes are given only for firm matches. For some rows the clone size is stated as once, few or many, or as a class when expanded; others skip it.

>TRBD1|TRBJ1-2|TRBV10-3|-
TGTGCCATCAGTGGACAGGGGGCCTCAGGTGGCTACACCTTC
CAISGQGASGGYTF
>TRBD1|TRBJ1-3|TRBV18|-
TGTGCCAGCTCACCGACCCTTACCGGGACAGGGGGAAACACCATATATTTT
CASSPTLTGTGGNTIYF
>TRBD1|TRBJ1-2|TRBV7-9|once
TGTGCCAGCAGCGTTGTCGACAGGGGGGCTTCCGGCTACACCTTC
CASSVVDRGASGYTF
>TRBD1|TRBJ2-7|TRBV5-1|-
TGCGCCAGCAGCAGGGACAGGGGTGTATACGAGCAGTACTTC
CASSRDRGVYEQYF
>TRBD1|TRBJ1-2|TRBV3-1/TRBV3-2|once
TGTGCCAGCAGCCACGGGACAGATGGCTACACCTTC
CASSHGTDGYTF
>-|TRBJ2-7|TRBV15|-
TGTGCCACCAGCAGAGATCTCCTGGCCAGAAAGTCCCTCACCGAAACGACAAAAACCTACGAGCAGTACTTC
CATSRDLLARKSLTETTKTYEQYF
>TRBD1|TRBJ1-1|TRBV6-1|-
TGTGCCAGCAGTGAACAAGACAGGGCTGAAGCTTTCTTT
CASSEQDRAEAFF
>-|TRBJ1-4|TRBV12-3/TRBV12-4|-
TGTGCCAGCACCATAACATCGGAAAAACTGTTTTTT
CASTITSEKLFF
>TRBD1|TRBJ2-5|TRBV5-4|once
TGTGCCAGCAGCACACAGGGGGCCGTAGAGACCCAGTACTTC
CASSTQGAVETQYF
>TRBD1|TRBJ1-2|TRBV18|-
TGTGCCAGCTCACCACCCGGACAGGCCTTGGGCTACACCTTC
CASSPPGQALGYTF
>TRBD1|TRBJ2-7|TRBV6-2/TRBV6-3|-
TGTGCCAGCAGTCGTACCGGGACAGGGGGAGAGCAGTACTTC
CASSRTGTGGEQYF
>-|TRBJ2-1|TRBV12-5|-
TGTGCTAGTGAAGGGGGAATGACCGGCTTCTACAATGAGCAGTTCTTC
CASEGGMTGFYNEQFF
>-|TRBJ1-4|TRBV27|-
TGTGCCAGCAGCTCCGGGACACTAAATGAAAAACTGTTTTTT
CASSSGTLNEKLFF
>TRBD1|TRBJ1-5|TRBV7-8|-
TGTGCCAGCAGCCTGGGGACAGCAATTAGCAATCAGCCCCAGCATTTT
CASSLGTAISNQPQHF
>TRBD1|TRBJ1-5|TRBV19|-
TGTGCCAGTTCGGGACAGGGGTCGCAGCCCCAGCATTTT
CASSGQGSQPQHF
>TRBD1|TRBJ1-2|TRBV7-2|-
TGTGCCAGCAACCCATCCAGGGGGACGAACTATGGCTACACCTTC
CASNPSRGTNYGYTF
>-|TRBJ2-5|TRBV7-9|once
TGTGCCAGCAGCCATTCTAACGGGAATATACAAGAGACCCAGTACTTC
CASSHSNGNIQETQYF
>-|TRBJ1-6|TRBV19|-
TGTGCCAGTAGTATAGGGTACACGGACTCGGGGTCCCTCCACTTT
CASSIGYTDSGSLHF
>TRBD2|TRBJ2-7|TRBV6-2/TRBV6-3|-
TGTGCCAGCAGTTACGACGGATCAGAGACTAGCGGGAGATTCTACGAGCAGTACTTC
CASSYDGSETSGRFYEQYF
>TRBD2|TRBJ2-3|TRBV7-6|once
TGTGCCAGCAGCCAACCTTGGACTAGCGGGAGAACAGATACGCAGTATTTT
CASSQPWTSGRTDTQYF
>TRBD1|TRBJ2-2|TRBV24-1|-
TGTGCCAACTGGACAGGGAGTACCGGGGAGCTGTTTTTT
CANWTGSTGELFF
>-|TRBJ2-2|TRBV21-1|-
TGTGCCAGCAGCAAACCGGGACAGGGGAGCACCGGGGAGCTGTTTTTT
CASSKPGQGSTGELFF
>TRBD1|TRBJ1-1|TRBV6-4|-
TGTGCCAGCAGTACTGGGCAGGGGGCCCGGGAAGCTTTCTTT
CASSTGQGAREAFF
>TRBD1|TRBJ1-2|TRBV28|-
TGTGCCAGCAGTCCTCGCGTTGACAGGGCGGTGGGCTACACCTTC
CASSPRVDRAVGYTF
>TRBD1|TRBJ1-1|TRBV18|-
TGTGCCAGCTCACTCACAGGGGGGGGGAGACGGAACACTGAAGCTTTCTTT
CASSLTGGGRRNTEAFF
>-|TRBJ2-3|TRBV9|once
TGTGCCAGCAGCGTAGTAGCCTCTGTTACGCAGTATTTT
CASSVVASVTQYF
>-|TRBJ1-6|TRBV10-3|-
TGTGCCATCAGTGAGTCACGGGGAGAGAATTCACCCCTCCACTTT
CAISESRGENSPLHF
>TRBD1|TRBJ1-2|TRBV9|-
TGTGCCAGCAATCCGGGACAGGGGAGGTATGGCTACACCTTC
CASNPGQGRYGYTF
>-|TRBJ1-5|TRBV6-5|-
TGTGCCAGCAGCACCCAGAGGAATCAGCCCCAGCATTTT
CASSTQRNQPQHF
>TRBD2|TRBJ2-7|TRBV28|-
TGTGCCAGCAGTTTATACGCTAGCGGGAGATCCTACGAGCAGTACTTC
CASSLYASGRSYEQYF
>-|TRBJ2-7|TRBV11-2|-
TGTGCCAGCAGTGATGGGCACTACGAGCAGTACTTC
CASSDGHYEQYF
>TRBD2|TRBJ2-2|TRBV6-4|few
TGTGCCAGCAGCGCTAGCGGGAGGGCCCACACCGGGGAGCTGTTTTTT
CASSASGRAHTGELFF
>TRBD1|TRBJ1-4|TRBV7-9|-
TGTGCCAGCAGCCCGGACAGGGATGAAAAACTGTTTTTT
CASSPDRDEKLFF
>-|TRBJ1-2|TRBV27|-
TGTGCCAGCAGTTTGCAGGGCCATGGCTACACCTTC
CASSLQGHGYTF
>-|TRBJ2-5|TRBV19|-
TGTGCCAGCCGCCAGGGAGAGACCCAGTACTTC
CASRQGETQYF
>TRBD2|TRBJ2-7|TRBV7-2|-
TGTGCCAGCAGCCCGGGACTATACGAGCAGTACTTC
CASSPGLYEQYF
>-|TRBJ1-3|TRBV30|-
TGTGCCTGGGGGCCTGAGATTGGAAACACCATATATTTT
CAWGPEIGNTIYF
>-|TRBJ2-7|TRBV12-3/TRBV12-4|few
TGTGCCAGCAGTTTCGCTCGGTTGAACGAGCAGTACTTC
CASSFARLNEQYF
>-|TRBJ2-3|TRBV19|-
TGTGCCAGTAGTTTAACGACTAGGGGCACAGATACGCAGTATTTT
CASSLTTRGTDTQYF
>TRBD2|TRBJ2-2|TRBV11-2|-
TGTGCCAGCAGCCCAGGACTAGTGGGTGGGGAGCTGTTTTTT
CASSPGLVGGELFF